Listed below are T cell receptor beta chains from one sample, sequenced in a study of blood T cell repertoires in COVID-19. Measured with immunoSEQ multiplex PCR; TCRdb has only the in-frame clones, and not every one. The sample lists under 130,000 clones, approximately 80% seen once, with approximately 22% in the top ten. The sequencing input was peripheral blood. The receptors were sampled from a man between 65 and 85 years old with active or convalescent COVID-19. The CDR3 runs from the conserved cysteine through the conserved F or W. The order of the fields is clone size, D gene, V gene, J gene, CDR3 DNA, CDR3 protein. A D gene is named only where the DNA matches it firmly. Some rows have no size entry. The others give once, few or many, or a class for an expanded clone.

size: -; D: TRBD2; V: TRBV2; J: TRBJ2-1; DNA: TGTGCCAGCAGCTTAGCGGGAGGCCTAAGGGGCAATGAGCAGTTCTTC; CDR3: CASSLAGGLRGNEQFF
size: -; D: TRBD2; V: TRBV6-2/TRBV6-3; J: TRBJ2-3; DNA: TGTGCCAGCAGTTACCAACCCCTAGCGGGAGGGGTTATAGGAGATACGCAGTATTTT; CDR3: CASSYQPLAGGVIGDTQYF
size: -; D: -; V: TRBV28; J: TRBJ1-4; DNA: TGTGCCACCGCTTGGGGGGGAGGAACTAATGAAAAACTGTTTTTT; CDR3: CATAWGGGTNEKLFF
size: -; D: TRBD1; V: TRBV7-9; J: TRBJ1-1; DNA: TGTGCCAGCAGCGCAGGACCGGGACAGGGGTACCGTGGTGAAGCTTTCTTT; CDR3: CASSAGPGQGYRGEAFF
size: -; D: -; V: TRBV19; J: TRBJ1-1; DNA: TGTGCCAGTAGTATGGGGGGAGGAGTGTCCAACACTGAAGCTTTCTTT; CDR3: CASSMGGGVSNTEAFF
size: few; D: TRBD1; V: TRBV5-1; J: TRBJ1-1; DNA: TGCGCCAGCAGCGCGGGACAGGGCTCACCCGGGGTCACTGAAGCTTTCTTT; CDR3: CASSAGQGSPGVTEAFF
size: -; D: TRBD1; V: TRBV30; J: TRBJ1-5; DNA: TGTGCCTGGAGTAGGGACAGCTATCAGCCCCAGCATTTT; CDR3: CAWSRDSYQPQHF
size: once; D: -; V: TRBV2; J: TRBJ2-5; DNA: TGTGCCAGCCTCAGTGAAGTTCAAGAGACCCAGTACTTC; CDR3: CASLSEVQETQYF
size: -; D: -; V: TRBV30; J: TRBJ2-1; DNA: TGTGCCTGGAGCCCCAGGGTTAGCTCCTACAATGAGCAGTTCTTC; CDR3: CAWSPRVSSYNEQFF
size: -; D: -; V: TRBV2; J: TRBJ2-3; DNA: TGTGCCAGCAGTGGGACTCGCGCAGATACGCAGTATTTT; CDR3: CASSGTRADTQYF
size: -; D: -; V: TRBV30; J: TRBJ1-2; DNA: TGTGCCTGGAACGGCAGGGCTAACTATGGCTACACCTTC; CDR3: CAWNGRANYGYTF
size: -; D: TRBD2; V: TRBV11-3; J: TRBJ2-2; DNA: TGTGCCAGCACCCCGGGGGGGGGTTCAGGGACCGGGGAGCTGTTTTTT; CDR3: CASTPGGGSGTGELFF
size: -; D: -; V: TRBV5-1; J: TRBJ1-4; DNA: TGCGCCAGCAGCTCTACAGGGAGATGGGATGAAAAACTGTTTTTT; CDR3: CASSSTGRWDEKLFF
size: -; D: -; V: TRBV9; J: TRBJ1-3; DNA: TGTGCCAGCAGCGTAGAGGCGGCTATCTCTGGAAACACCATATATTTT; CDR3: CASSVEAAISGNTIYF
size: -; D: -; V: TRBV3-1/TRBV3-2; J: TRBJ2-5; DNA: TGTGCCAGCAGCATCCGCTCGGGGTCCACTCGGAAAGAGACCCAGTACTTC; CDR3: CASSIRSGSTRKETQYF
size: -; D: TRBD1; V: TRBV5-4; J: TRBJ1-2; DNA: TGTGCCAGCAGTTCCCGGGACAGGGGATACTATGGCTACACCTTC; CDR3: CASSSRDRGYYGYTF
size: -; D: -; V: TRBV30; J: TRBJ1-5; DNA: TGTGCCTGGAGTGTTAGGGGCAGCAATCAGCCCCAGCATTTT; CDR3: CAWSVRGSNQPQHF
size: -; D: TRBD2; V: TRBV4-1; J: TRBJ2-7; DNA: TGCGCCAGCAGCCAAGATTGGGCGGGAGAATCCTACGAGCAGTACTTC; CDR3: CASSQDWAGESYEQYF
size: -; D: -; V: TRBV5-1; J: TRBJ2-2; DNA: TGCGCCAGCAGCTCCGGGTTCGGCGGGGAGCTGTTTTTT; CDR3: CASSSGFGGELFF
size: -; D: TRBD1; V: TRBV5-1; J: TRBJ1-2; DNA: TGCGCCAGCAGTCAGACCGGGACAGGGGGCGATAGTCGCTACACCTTC; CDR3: CASSQTGTGGDSRYTF
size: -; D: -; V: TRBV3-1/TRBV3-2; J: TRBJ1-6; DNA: TGTGCCAGCAGGCGGGACTATTCACCCCTCCACTTT; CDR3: CASRRDYSPLHF
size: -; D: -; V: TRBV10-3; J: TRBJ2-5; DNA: TGTGCCATCAGTAAGGGGAATCGGGAGACCCAGTACTTC; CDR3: CAISKGNRETQYF
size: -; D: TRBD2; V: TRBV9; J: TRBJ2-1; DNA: TGTGCCAGCAGCGCCGGGACTAGCCCCTACAATGAGCAGTTCTTC; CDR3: CASSAGTSPYNEQFF
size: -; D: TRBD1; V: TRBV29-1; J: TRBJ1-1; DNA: TGCAGCGTTGTTAGACAGGGTGGAAACACTGAAGCTTTCTTT; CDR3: CSVVRQGGNTEAFF
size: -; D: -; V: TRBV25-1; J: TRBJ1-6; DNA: TGTGCCAGCCGAGGACACGCCGATAATTCACCCCTCCACTTT; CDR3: CASRGHADNSPLHF
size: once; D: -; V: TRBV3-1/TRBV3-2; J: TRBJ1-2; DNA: TGTGCCAGCAGCCATTTGGGGGGGGTCTATGGCTACACCTTC; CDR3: CASSHLGGVYGYTF
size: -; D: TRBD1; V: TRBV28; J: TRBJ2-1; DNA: TGTGCCAGCAGTCCCCCACAGGGGAATGAGCAGTTCTTC; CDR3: CASSPPQGNEQFF
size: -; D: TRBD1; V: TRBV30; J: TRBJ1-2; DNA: TGTGCCTGGAGAGGGACAGGGAAGTACACCTTC; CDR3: CAWRGTGKYTF
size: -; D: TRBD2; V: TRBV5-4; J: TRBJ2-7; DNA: TGTGCCAGCAGCTTGACTAGCGGGAGGTCTTTCGAGCAGTACTTC; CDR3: CASSLTSGRSFEQYF
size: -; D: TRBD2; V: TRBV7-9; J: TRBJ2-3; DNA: TGTGCCAGCAGCCTTAGCGGGTACACAGATACGCAGTATTTT; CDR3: CASSLSGYTDTQYF
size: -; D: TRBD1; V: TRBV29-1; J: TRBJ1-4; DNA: TGCAGCGTTCAGGGGGCTGGTGAAAAACTGTTTTTT; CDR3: CSVQGAGEKLFF
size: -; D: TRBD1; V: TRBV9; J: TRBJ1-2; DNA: TGTGCCAGCAGCACCGGACAGGTCATTTACGGCTACACCTTC; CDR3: CASSTGQVIYGYTF
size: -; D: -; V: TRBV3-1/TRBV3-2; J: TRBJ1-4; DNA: TGTGCCAGCAGCCAAGTCCCGAGCGCTAATGAAAAACTGTTTTTT; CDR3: CASSQVPSANEKLFF
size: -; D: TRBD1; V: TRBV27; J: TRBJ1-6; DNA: TGTGCCAGCAGGAGGGGGCAGGGTAATTCACCCCTCCACTTT; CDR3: CASRRGQGNSPLHF
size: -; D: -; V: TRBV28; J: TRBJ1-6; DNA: TGTGCCAGCGGTACAGGGTCTTCACCCCTCCACTTT; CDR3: CASGTGSSPLHF
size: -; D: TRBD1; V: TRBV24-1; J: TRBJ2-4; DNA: TGTGCCACCAGTGACCCAGGGGGATCAGGGGACATTCAGTACTTC; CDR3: CATSDPGGSGDIQYF
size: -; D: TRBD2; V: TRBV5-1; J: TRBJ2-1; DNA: TGCGCCAGCAGCTTGGATGGCGGGAGGGCCCCTGAGCAGTTCTTC; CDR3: CASSLDGGRAPEQFF
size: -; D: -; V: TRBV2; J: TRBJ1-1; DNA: TGTGCCAGCAGTTATACTGCGCAGGGGAGCGGTGGCACTGAAGCTTTCTTT; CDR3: CASSYTAQGSGGTEAFF
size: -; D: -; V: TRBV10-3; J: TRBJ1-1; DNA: TGTGCCATCAGTGAGTCGGAGGTGGGGACTGAAGCTTTCTTT; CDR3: CAISESEVGTEAFF
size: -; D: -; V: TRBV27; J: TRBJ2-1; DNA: TGTGCCAGCAGGGAGAGGGATGAGCAGTTCTTC; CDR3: CASRERDEQFF